These T cell receptor beta chains were read from a single sample in a study of cytomegalovirus exposure and HLA in healthy donors. Produced via immunoSEQ multiplex PCR; TCRdb's table is partial and in-frame only. The sample totals about 110,000 clones. The material sequenced was PBMCs. These receptors originate from a man aged 35-49 years in good health and CMV-seropositive. CDR3s include the opening cysteine and the closing phenylalanine or tryptophan. The order of the fields is D gene, J gene, V gene, CDR3 protein, CDR3 DNA. The D gene is left open where the match is weak.

d_call: -; j_call: TRBJ1-5; v_call: TRBV10-2; cdr3_aa: CASNPTGNNQPQHF; cdr3_nt: TGCGCCAGCAACCCGACAGGTAACAATCAGCCCCAGCATTTT
d_call: TRBD1; j_call: TRBJ2-5; v_call: TRBV5-5; cdr3_aa: CASSFTFRDRVNQETQYF; cdr3_nt: TGTGCCAGCAGCTTTACATTCCGGGACAGGGTAAACCAAGAGACCCAGTACTTC
d_call: -; j_call: TRBJ2-3; v_call: TRBV4-1; cdr3_aa: CASSRLVTDTQYF; cdr3_nt: TGCGCCAGCAGCCGCCTAGTAACAGATACGCAGTATTTT
d_call: -; j_call: TRBJ2-3; v_call: TRBV6-6; cdr3_aa: CASRGLLMDTQYF; cdr3_nt: TGTGCCAGCAGAGGACTCCTCATGGATACGCAGTATTTT
d_call: TRBD1; j_call: TRBJ1-1; v_call: TRBV10-3; cdr3_aa: CAASGTGGTEAFF; cdr3_nt: TGTGCCGCTTCCGGGACAGGGGGCACTGAAGCTTTCTTT
d_call: TRBD1; j_call: TRBJ2-7; v_call: TRBV10-1; cdr3_aa: CASKRGPPSYEQYF; cdr3_nt: TGCGCCAGCAAGAGGGGGCCCCCCTCCTACGAGCAGTACTTC
d_call: TRBD2; j_call: TRBJ2-7; v_call: TRBV10-3; cdr3_aa: CASGGTSGSGSYEQYF; cdr3_nt: TGTGCCAGCGGTGGGACTAGCGGGAGTGGTTCCTACGAGCAGTACTTC
d_call: -; j_call: TRBJ1-2; v_call: TRBV7-9; cdr3_aa: CASSLGGQNYGYTF; cdr3_nt: TGTGCCAGCAGCTTAGGCGGACAGAACTATGGCTACACCTTC
d_call: TRBD2; j_call: TRBJ2-7; v_call: TRBV7-2; cdr3_aa: CASSLVGLASGISYEQYF; cdr3_nt: TGTGCCAGCAGCTTAGTGGGTTTGGCTAGCGGGATCTCCTACGAGCAGTACTTC
d_call: -; j_call: TRBJ1-3; v_call: TRBV2; cdr3_aa: CASSEMGPYLIYF; cdr3_nt: TGTGCCAGCAGTGAGATGGGCCCGTACCTCATATATTTT
d_call: TRBD1; j_call: TRBJ2-2; v_call: TRBV19; cdr3_aa: CASRTPGTGKTGELFF; cdr3_nt: TGTGCCAGTAGAACTCCCGGGACAGGCAAGACCGGGGAGCTGTTTTTT
d_call: -; j_call: TRBJ2-1; v_call: TRBV14; cdr3_aa: CASSQTLRERNEQFF; cdr3_nt: TGTGCCAGCAGCCAAACGCTTCGGGAACGGAATGAGCAGTTCTTC
d_call: TRBD1; j_call: TRBJ2-7; v_call: TRBV4-1; cdr3_aa: CASSQVFTGGPYEQYF; cdr3_nt: TGCGCCAGCAGCCAAGTATTTACAGGGGGCCCCTACGAGCAGTACTTC
d_call: TRBD1; j_call: TRBJ1-3; v_call: TRBV5-4; cdr3_aa: CASSSIDRVPGNTIYF; cdr3_nt: TGTGCCAGCAGCTCAATTGACAGGGTCCCTGGAAACACCATATATTTT
d_call: -; j_call: TRBJ2-7; v_call: TRBV5-1; cdr3_aa: CASSLGQMIYEQYF; cdr3_nt: TGCGCCAGCAGCTTGGGTCAGATGATCTACGAGCAGTACTTC
d_call: -; j_call: TRBJ1-2; v_call: TRBV7-2; cdr3_aa: CASRPTGVGYTF; cdr3_nt: TGTGCCAGCAGACCGACAGGAGTGGGCTACACCTTC
d_call: TRBD2; j_call: TRBJ2-1; v_call: TRBV4-1; cdr3_aa: CASSQVRGLAGEDNEQFF; cdr3_nt: TGCGCCAGCAGCCAAGTGCGGGGACTAGCGGGAGAAGACAATGAGCAGTTCTTC
d_call: -; j_call: TRBJ2-7; v_call: TRBV28; cdr3_aa: CASSTPRDEQYF; cdr3_nt: TGTGCCAGCAGTACCCCTCGGGACGAGCAGTACTTC